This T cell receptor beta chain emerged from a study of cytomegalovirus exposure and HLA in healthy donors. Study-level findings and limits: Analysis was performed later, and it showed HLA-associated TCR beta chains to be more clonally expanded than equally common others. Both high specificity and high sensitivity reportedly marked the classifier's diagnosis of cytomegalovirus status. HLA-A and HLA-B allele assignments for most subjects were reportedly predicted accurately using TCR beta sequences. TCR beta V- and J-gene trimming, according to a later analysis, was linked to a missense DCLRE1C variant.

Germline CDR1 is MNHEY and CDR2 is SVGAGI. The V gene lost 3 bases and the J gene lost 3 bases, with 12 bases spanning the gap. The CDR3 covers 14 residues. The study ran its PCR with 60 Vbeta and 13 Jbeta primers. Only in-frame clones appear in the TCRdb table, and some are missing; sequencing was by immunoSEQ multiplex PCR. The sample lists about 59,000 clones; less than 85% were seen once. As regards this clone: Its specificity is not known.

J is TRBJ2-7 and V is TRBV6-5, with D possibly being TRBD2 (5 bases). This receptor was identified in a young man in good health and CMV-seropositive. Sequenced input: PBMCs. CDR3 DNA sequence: TGTGCCAGCAGTTATGAAGGACTTCGCTACGAGCAGTACTTC. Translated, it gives CASSYEGLRYEQYF.